Below, 2 T cell receptor beta chains from the same sample are listed, as sequenced in a study of T cell responses to AZD1222 COVID-19 vaccine. Sequencing used immunoSEQ multiplex PCR; TCRdb keeps in-frame clones, though not all of them. The sample gives under 50,000 clones, about 87% of which show up once; 0.9% to 1.2% is in the top ten. Sequences were derived from peripheral blood, sampled 28 days after the second AZD1222 dose. The receptors stem from an adult who received the AZD1222 COVID-19 vaccine.

The chain links TRBV19 to TRBJ2-1, with 9 bases identical to TRBD2. Germline V gives CDR1 LNHDA, CDR2 SQIVND (reference sequence). V shed 1 base and J 9 bases; nucleotides not matched to a gene: 7. This CDR3 has 15 amino acids. The CDR3 region has the DNA TGTGCCAGTAGTATAGTAGCGGGAGATCGTAGTGAGCAGTTCTTC. Protein product: CASSIVAGDRSEQFF.

J is TRBJ2-5 and V is TRBV19, with 7 bases that match TRBD2. The CDR3 has 15 residues. Germline CDR1 LNHDA, CDR2 SQIVND (reference sequence). V lost 3 bases, J lost 9 bases, and 13 bases stayed unmatched. CDR3 residues: CASSMYGPAAGAQYF. The DNA of the CDR3 is TGTGCCAGTAGTATGTACGGGCCCGCGGCGGGGGCCCAGTACTTC.